The clone carrying this TCR beta chain was seen a single time. Its specificity is unknown. The sample has other DNA sequences that encode this CDR3 too. The data were taken from a study of T cell responses to AZD1222 COVID-19 vaccine. Points from the study as a whole: Donors skewed white British and female; clonal diversity was possibly underestimated. At study baseline, merely a handful of AZD1222 recipients were seropositive. Within unmutated variant regions lay the reported targets of nearly half of spike-specific TCRs.

V lost 3 bases and J 7 bases, leaving 7 bases between the germline ends. The CDR3 extends over 12 amino acids. The germline V gene encodes CDR1 MDHEN and CDR2 SYDVKM. TCRdb's copy holds only in-frame clones and misses some; the assay was immunoSEQ multiplex PCR. Of some 150,000 clones in the sample, 88% were seen once. Specimen: peripheral blood, collected on day 0 of AZD1222 vaccination. The chain carries TRBV28 and TRBJ1-5, with unresolved D. The source is an adult in good health. The CDR3 protein is CASSLAGQPQHF. As DNA, the CDR3 is TGTGCCAGCAGTTTGGCCGGACAGCCCCAGCATTTT.